This is a list of T cell receptor beta chains from one sample in a study of CD8+ T cells in alopecia areata. Data came from immunoSEQ multiplex PCR; TCRdb stores just in-frame clones and leaves some out. The sample has 90,000 to 130,000 clones, around three fifths seen once. The material was CD8+ T cells sorted from blood, obtained at week 24, from a patient treated with tofacitinib. These TCRs come from a human donor with alopecia areata. Both conserved end residues are part of each CDR3. D genes are given only for firm matches. Not all rows give a size; the values are once, few, many and, for expanded clones, a class.

d_call	j_call	clone_size	v_call	cdr3_aa	cdr3_nt
.	TRBJ1-2	.	TRBV11-2	CASSPGTEDGYTF	TGTGCCAGCAGCCCCGGGACGGAGGATGGCTACACCTTC
.	TRBJ2-7	.	TRBV7-9	CASSLGPKTYEQYF	TGTGCCAGCAGCTTAGGGCCCAAGACCTACGAGCAGTACTTC
TRBD1	TRBJ1-2	.	TRBV5-1	CASSSTGDRGYTF	TGCGCCAGCAGCTCAACAGGGGACCGTGGCTACACCTTC
.	TRBJ1-5	few	TRBV10-3	CAISEGGTQPQHF	TGTGCCATCAGTGAGGGGGGTACTCAGCCCCAGCATTTT
.	TRBJ1-1	.	TRBV29-1	CSVVGPRPGASSNTEAFF	TGCAGCGTTGTGGGGCCTAGGCCGGGGGCCTCATCGAACACTGAAGCTTTCTTT
TRBD1	TRBJ1-1	.	TRBV11-2	CASSLGGQAVSTEAFF	TGTGCCAGCAGCTTAGGAGGACAGGCAGTGAGCACTGAAGCTTTCTTT
.	TRBJ1-1	.	TRBV30	CAWNLGQVQAFF	TGTGCCTGGAACCTTGGGCAGGTCCAAGCTTTCTTT
.	TRBJ2-2	few	TRBV13	CASSPDRPNTGELFF	TGTGCCAGCAGCCCGGACAGACCGAACACCGGGGAGCTGTTTTTT
TRBD1	TRBJ2-1	.	TRBV27	CASSLKDRDFNEQFF	TGTGCCAGCAGTTTAAAGGACAGGGATTTCAATGAGCAGTTCTTC
TRBD2	TRBJ2-2	few	TRBV5-4	CASSLLAGPFTGELFF	TGTGCCAGCAGCTTGTTAGCGGGTCCTTTCACCGGGGAGCTGTTTTTT
.	TRBJ2-2	.	TRBV7-8	CASSSEAISAGELFF	TGTGCCAGCAGCTCCGAGGCTATTAGTGCCGGGGAGCTGTTTTTT
.	TRBJ2-7	.	TRBV14	CASSHGGGEQYF	TGTGCCAGCAGCCATGGAGGGGGCGAGCAGTACTTC
TRBD1	TRBJ2-6	.	TRBV5-1	CASSSGQIFHVLTF	TGCGCCAGCAGCTCGGGACAGATTTTCCACGTCCTGACTTTC
.	TRBJ1-3	.	TRBV30	CAWSVLGESGNTIYF	TGTGCCTGGAGTGTACTGGGGGAATCTGGAAACACCATATATTTT
.	TRBJ2-6	.	TRBV27	CASRPNRAGANVLTF	TGTGCCAGCAGACCCAACAGGGCGGGGGCCAACGTCCTGACTTTC
.	TRBJ1-1	.	TRBV27	CASSLSLGSVAEAFF	TGTGCCAGCAGTTTAAGTCTGGGTAGTGTAGCTGAAGCTTTCTTT
TRBD2	TRBJ2-2	.	TRBV7-6	CASSRLAGWTGELFF	TGTGCCAGCAGCCGACTAGCGGGGTGGACCGGGGAGCTGTTTTTT
.	TRBJ2-1	.	TRBV11-1	CASSLTLDTSPNEQFF	TGTGCCAGCAGCTTAACCTTAGATACTAGCCCTAATGAGCAGTTCTTC
.	TRBJ2-4	few	TRBV7-9	CASSLIRLAKNIQYF	TGTGCCAGCAGCTTAATTAGGCTAGCCAAAAACATTCAGTACTTC
.	TRBJ1-2	.	TRBV2	CASDDYGYTF	TGTGCCAGCGACGATTATGGCTACACCTTC
.	TRBJ2-3	.	TRBV6-1	CASSQLKGGTDTQYF	TGTGCCAGCAGTCAACTTAAGGGGGGCACAGATACGCAGTATTTT
TRBD1	TRBJ2-1	once	TRBV6-5	CASSDRASYNEQFF	TGTGCCAGCAGCGACAGGGCATCCTACAATGAGCAGTTCTTC
.	TRBJ1-5	.	TRBV19	CASSIRGADQPQHF	TGTGCCAGTAGTATTCGGGGTGCGGACCAGCCCCAGCATTTT
.	TRBJ2-1	.	TRBV27	CASSLDGYNEQFF	TGTGCCAGCAGTTTAGACGGGTACAATGAGCAGTTCTTC
TRBD2	TRBJ2-3	.	TRBV4-1	CASRVGGGTDTQYF	TGCGCCAGCAGGGTCGGGGGGGGCACAGATACGCAGTATTTT
TRBD1	TRBJ2-7	.	TRBV6-5	CASSYSQGAPYEQYF	TGTGCCAGCAGCTATTCACAGGGGGCCCCCTACGAGCAGTACTTC
.	TRBJ1-6	.	TRBV30	CAWSSPNSPLHF	TGTGCCTGGAGCTCACCCAATTCACCCCTCCACTTT
.	TRBJ2-2	.	TRBV11-2	CASSSLDSTGELFF	TGTGCCAGCAGCTCCCTAGATTCCACCGGGGAGCTGTTTTTT
TRBD2	TRBJ2-1	.	TRBV4-1	CASRTSGGTNEQFF	TGCGCCAGCAGAACTAGCGGGGGGACCAATGAGCAGTTCTTC
.	TRBJ2-7	.	TRBV14	CASSQAGSISYEQYF	TGTGCCAGCAGCCAAGCTGGGTCGATATCCTACGAGCAGTACTTC
TRBD1	TRBJ2-5	.	TRBV18	CASSPTGGEPLQETQYF	TGTGCCAGCTCACCTACAGGGGGCGAACCCCTCCAAGAGACCCAGTACTTC
.	TRBJ2-2	few	TRBV5-1	CASSSGPPGELFF	TGCGCCAGCAGCTCAGGGCCCCCCGGGGAGCTGTTTTTT
.	TRBJ2-7	.	TRBV5-6	CASSLEGSYEQYF	TGTGCCAGCAGCTTGGAGGGCAGCTACGAGCAGTACTTC
.	TRBJ1-1	.	TRBV4-1	CASSSFGGSNTEAFF	TGCGCCAGCAGCTCCTTCGGGGGATCGAACACTGAAGCTTTCTTT
.	TRBJ2-2	few	TRBV29-1	CSVLGDSNTGELFF	TGCAGCGTTCTGGGGGACTCGAACACCGGGGAGCTGTTTTTT
TRBD1	TRBJ2-2	few	TRBV11-2	CASSSLAGGIGELFF	TGTGCCAGCAGCTCCCTGGCAGGGGGAATCGGGGAGCTGTTTTTT
.	TRBJ2-3	.	TRBV7-9	CASSDSRVTDTQYF	TGTGCCAGCAGCGACTCCAGGGTGACAGATACGCAGTATTTT
.	TRBJ1-1	few	TRBV5-6	CASSPPSGTEAFF	TGTGCCAGCAGCCCCCCAAGCGGCACTGAAGCTTTCTTT
TRBD2	TRBJ2-4	few	TRBV2	CASSEWGLVVAKNIQYF	TGTGCCAGCAGTGAATGGGGACTAGTCGTGGCCAAAAACATTCAGTACTTC
.	TRBJ2-1	few	TRBV2	CATSRDIGYNEQFF	TGTGCCACCAGTCGGGACATAGGGTACAATGAGCAGTTCTTC
TRBD1	TRBJ1-5	.	TRBV28	CASRKDRGANQPQHF	TGTGCCAGCAGAAAAGACAGGGGGGCGAATCAGCCCCAGCATTTT
.	TRBJ2-3	.	TRBV6-5	CASSYGGLSTDTQYF	TGTGCCAGCAGTTACGGGGGTCTCAGCACAGATACGCAGTATTTT
.	TRBJ2-7	.	TRBV15	CATSVTEDYEQYF	TGTGCCACCAGCGTCACAGAAGACTACGAGCAGTACTTC
.	TRBJ2-6	.	TRBV27	CASSFIRSGANVLTF	TGTGCCAGCAGTTTCATCCGCTCTGGGGCCAACGTCCTGACTTTC
.	TRBJ2-1	few	TRBV2	CASSLGFGASSSYNEQFF	TGTGCCAGCAGTTTAGGGTTCGGGGCTTCGAGCTCCTACAATGAGCAGTTCTTC
TRBD1	TRBJ1-2	.	TRBV4-3	CASSQDLGQDYGYTF	TGCGCCAGCAGCCAAGATCTAGGACAGGACTATGGCTACACCTTC
.	TRBJ1-1	few	TRBV7-8	CASSHRSGGGPEAFF	TGTGCCAGCAGCCACCGGAGCGGGGGGGGACCCGAAGCTTTCTTT
.	TRBJ2-1	.	TRBV19	CASSIMGSGSYNEQFF	TGTGCCAGTAGTATAATGGGGAGCGGCTCCTACAATGAGCAGTTCTTC
.	TRBJ2-7	.	TRBV5-6	CASSSGLNPYEQYF	TGTGCCAGCAGCTCGGGACTGAATCCTTACGAGCAGTACTTC
TRBD2	TRBJ2-3	.	TRBV2	CASSEAPLAGTTDTQYF	TGTGCCAGCAGTGAAGCGCCCCTAGCGGGGACTACAGATACGCAGTATTTT
.	TRBJ2-7	few	TRBV4-3	CASSQEDGGYEQYF	TGCGCCAGCAGCCAAGAAGATGGCGGCTACGAGCAGTACTTC
.	TRBJ1-2	.	TRBV13	CASSLTQNYGYTF	TGTGCCAGCAGCTTAACGCAGAACTATGGCTACACCTTC